Listed below are T cell receptor beta chains from one sample, sequenced in a study of response to subunit inactivated influenza vaccine. TCRdb reprocessed the RT-PCR reads via MiXCR and lists one record per CDR3 protein. The sample includes some 850,000 distinct CDR3 sequences, about 18% seen only once; the top ten take about a tenth. Sequenced here: PBMCs from blood, sampled more than 4 days after vaccination. These receptors were obtained from a man aged 50 or older who received an inactivated influenza vaccine. Both conserved end residues are part of each CDR3. D genes are given only for firm matches. The listing skips clone size in some rows; elsewhere it reads once, few, many or a size class.

J,V,D,size,CDR3,DNA
TRBJ2-5,TRBV6-6,-,-,CASSYRSAETQYF,TGTGCCAGCAGTTACCGATCCGCGGAGACCCAGTACTTC
TRBJ1-6,TRBV6-2/TRBV6-3,-,-,CASSYAGAPLNSPLHF,TGTGCCAGCAGTTACGCGGGGGCCCCGCTGAATTCACCCCTCCACTTT
TRBJ2-1,TRBV20-1,TRBD2,few,CSASGLAGGSYNEQFF,TGCAGTGCTTCCGGACTAGCGGGAGGCTCCTACAATGAGCAGTTCTTC
TRBJ1-5,TRBV28,TRBD1,-,CASCNRGRRNQPQHF,TGTGCCAGTTGTAACAGGGGCCGAAGGAATCAGCCCCAGCATTTT
TRBJ2-7,TRBV10-3,-,few,CAISGSQTYEQYF,TGTGCCATCAGTGGAAGCCAGACCTACGAGCAGTACTTC
TRBJ1-1,TRBV20-1,-,many,CSARGDTEAFF,TGCAGTGCTAGGGGGGACACTGAAGCTTTCTTT
TRBJ2-5,TRBV7-9,TRBD2,few,CASSLGTSAYQETQYF,TGTGCCAGCAGCCTTGGGACTAGCGCCTACCAAGAGACCCAGTACTTC
TRBJ2-7,TRBV20-1,TRBD2,-,CSARGQLAGGTYEQYF,TGCAGTGCTAGAGGCCAACTAGCGGGAGGCACCTACGAGCAGTACTTC
TRBJ2-1,TRBV7-9,-,-,CASSLGILPEQFF,TGTGCCAGCAGCTTAGGAATACTGCCCGAGCAGTTCTTC
TRBJ2-6,TRBV12-3/TRBV12-4,-,-,CASSLGRGRVLTF,TGTGCCAGCAGTTTGGGCAGGGGAAGGGTCCTGACTTTC
TRBJ1-3,TRBV4-3,-,-,CASSQDPREGNTIYF,TGCGCCAGCAGCCAAGATCCCAGGGAAGGAAACACCATATATTTT
TRBJ1-2,TRBV6-6,-,-,CASSQDSRGYTF,TGTGCCAGCAGTCAGGACTCTAGGGGCTACACCTTC
TRBJ2-7,TRBV10-1,TRBD2,few,CASSDGTSVYEQYF,TGCGCCAGCAGTGATGGGACTAGCGTCTACGAGCAGTACTTC
TRBJ2-5,TRBV12-3/TRBV12-4,TRBD1,many,CASSLTGPETQYF,TGTGCCAGCAGCCTGACAGGGCCAGAGACCCAGTACTTC
TRBJ2-2,TRBV20-1,-,-,CSAREFAGELFF,TGCAGTGCTAGAGAGTTTGCCGGGGAGCTGTTTTTT
TRBJ2-1,TRBV20-1,TRBD2,many,CSAWLFALAGDEQFF,TGCAGTGCTTGGCTCTTTGCCCTAGCGGGAGATGAGCAGTTCTTC
TRBJ2-1,TRBV20-1,TRBD2,-,CSAPVAGGYNEQFF,TGCAGTGCTCCAGTAGCGGGAGGGTACAATGAGCAGTTCTTC
TRBJ1-2,TRBV27,-,-,CASGTRGKFYGYTF,TGTGCCAGTGGGACAAGGGGGAAATTCTATGGCTACACCTTC
TRBJ2-3,TRBV6-5,TRBD1,few,CASSYGTDPRDTQYF,TGTGCCAGCAGTTACGGGACAGATCCTCGAGATACGCAGTATTTT
TRBJ2-3,TRBV28,TRBD1,few,CASEGQGHPDTQYF,TGTGCCAGCGAAGGACAGGGGCATCCAGATACGCAGTATTTT
TRBJ2-3,TRBV7-2,-,-,CASSPSRDSGYF,TGTGCCAGCAGCCCCTCCCGGGACTCCGGGTATTTT
TRBJ2-1,TRBV11-1,TRBD1,-,CASRRTGDRFGSYNEQFF,TGTGCCAGCAGGAGGACAGGGGATCGGTTTGGGTCCTACAATGAGCAGTTCTTC
TRBJ2-1,TRBV10-3,-,-,CAISEAQGYSSYNEQFF,TGTGCCATCAGTGAGGCCCAGGGCTACAGCTCCTACAATGAGCAGTTCTTC
TRBJ2-5,TRBV28,-,-,CASRTSPQETQYF,TGTGCCAGCAGGACAAGTCCACAAGAGACCCAGTACTTC
TRBJ2-5,TRBV5-6,-,few,CASRLQRETQYF,TGTGCCAGCAGATTGCAGAGGGAGACCCAGTACTTC
TRBJ2-3,TRBV7-2,-,few,CASSLVIGGADTQYF,TGTGCCAGCAGCTTAGTTATTGGAGGGGCAGATACGCAGTATTTT